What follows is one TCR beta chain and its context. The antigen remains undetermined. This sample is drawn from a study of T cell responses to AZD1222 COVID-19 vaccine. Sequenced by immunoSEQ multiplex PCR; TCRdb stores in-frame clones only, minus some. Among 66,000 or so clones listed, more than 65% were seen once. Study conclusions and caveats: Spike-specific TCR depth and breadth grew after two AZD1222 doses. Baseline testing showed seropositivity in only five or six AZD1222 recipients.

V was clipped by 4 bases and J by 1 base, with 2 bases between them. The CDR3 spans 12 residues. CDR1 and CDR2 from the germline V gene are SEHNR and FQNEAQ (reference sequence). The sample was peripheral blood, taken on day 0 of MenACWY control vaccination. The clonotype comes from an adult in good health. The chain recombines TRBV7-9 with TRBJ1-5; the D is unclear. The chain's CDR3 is CASSYSNQPQHF. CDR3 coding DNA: TGTGCCAGCAGCTACAGCAATCAGCCCCAGCATTTT.